One and the same sample provided the 32 T cell receptor beta chains below, sequenced in a study of T cell repertoires in cytomegalovirus infection. TCRdb called the reads again in MiXCR, with one record for every CDR3 protein. The sample yields just under 300,000 distinct CDR3 sequences, roughly a tenth seen once. Sequencing was carried out using PBMCs. All receptors come from a human donor in good health (CMV status not recorded). Some clones in this sample may be carry-over from other donors' samples.

This clonotype was observed at least ten times. The V gene is TRBV28, the J gene TRBJ2-3; tentative D call: TRBD1 (6 bases). The CDR3 totals 16 residues. The ends were cut back, 5 bases at V and 0 bases at J, with 15 bases in the middle. Germline lookup yields CDR1 MDHEN and CDR2 SYDVKM. The CDR3 DNA reads TGTGCCAGCAGTCCCTCGACAGGAACTAGCACAGATACGCAGTATTTT. Translated, it gives CASSPSTGTSTDTQYF.

This clonotype was found a few times. V is TRBV10-3 and J is TRBJ1-5, with 7 bases aligning to TRBD1. Germline CDR1 ENHRY, CDR2 SYGVKD. The CDR3 spans 12 residues. Trimming took 10 bases from V and 4 from J; bases not matched to a gene: 4. The CDR3 sequence is CATTDRNQPQHF. CDR3 in DNA: TGTGCCACTACGGACAGGAATCAGCCCCAGCATTTT.

This clonotype was counted ten times or more. The chain recombines TRBV19 with TRBJ2-4; TRBD2 is a possible D gene (5 bases). Between the trimmed V and J ends, which lost 3 bases and 1 base, there was a span of 16 bases. This CDR3 comprises 17 residues. The germline V gene encodes CDR1 LNHDA and CDR2 SQIVND (reference sequence). CDR3 residues: CASSIGRSWEAKNIQYF. The CDR3 DNA reads TGTGCCAGTAGTATTGGCAGGTCGTGGGAGGCCAAAAACATTCAGTACTTC. Looking up the rest from reference TRBV19 and TRBJ2-4 gives the full variable domain: DGGITQSPKYLFRKEGQNVTLSCEQNLNHDAMYWYRQDPGQGLRLIYYSQIVNDFQKGDIAEGYSVSREKKESFPLTVTSAQKNPTAFYLCASSIGRSWEAKNIQYFGAGTRLSVL.

The table lists this clonotype with many counts. The gene calls are TRBV19 and TRBJ1-1; D is possibly TRBD1 (6 bases). Trimming took 4 bases from V and 1 from J, leaving 10 bases between them. CDR1 LNHDA and CDR2 SQIVND come from the germline V gene (reference sequence). CDR3 size: 14 residues. The CDR3 DNA sequence: TGTGCCAGTAGTAGGAGACAGGAGAACACTGAAGCTTTCTTT. Protein: CASSRRQENTEAFF.

The genes are TRBV15 and TRBJ2-5; D perhaps matches TRBD2 (5 bases). The CDR3 consists of 16 residues. V lost 0 bases and J lost 5, with 16 bases in between. Looked up from germline, CDR1 is LNHNV and CDR2 is YYDKDF (reference sequence). The DNA for the CDR3 is TGTGCCACCAGCAGAGATCTGGTTAGCGTGGGGGAGACCCAGTACTTC. Translation gives CATSRDLVSVGETQYF.

There are many counts of this clonotype. This chain connects TRBV15 to TRBJ2-3; D is unresolved. V gave up 0 bases and J gave up 4 bases, with 8 bases separating them. The CDR3 has 14 residues. The germline gives CDR1 LNHNV, CDR2 YYDKDF (reference sequence). CDR3 protein: CATSRDKAADTQYF. The CDR3 coding sequence is TGTGCCACCAGCAGAGATAAGGCGGCAGATACGCAGTATTTT. Drawing the rest from reference TRBV15 and TRBJ2-3, the complete variable domain is DAMVIQNPRYQVTQFGKPVTLSCSQTLNHNVMYWYQQKSSQAPKLLFHYYDKDFNNEADTPDNFQSRRPNTSFCFLDIRSPGLGDTAMYLCATSRDKAADTQYFGPGTRLTVL.

Ten or more counts support this clonotype. CDR3 sequence reads: CASSGQVWTRDQETQYF. DNA for the CDR3: TGTGCCAGTAGTGGGCAAGTTTGGACTAGGGACCAAGAGACCCAGTACTTC. This chain uses TRBV19 with TRBJ2-5; TRBD2 matches 7 bases. CDR1 is LNHDA and CDR2 is SQIVND in the germline V gene (reference sequence). The CDR3 totals 17 residues. V lost 5 bases and J lost 0; bases outside the gene matches: 12.

This clonotype was observed many times. The genes are TRBV7-2 and TRBJ2-5; D unresolved. The V end lost 2 bases, the J end lost 5 bases, and 6 bases lay between the germline ends. The CDR3 covers 12 residues. Germline CDR1 SGHTA, CDR2 FQGNSA. CDR3 amino acids: CASSLWLETQYF. DNA for the CDR3: TGTGCCAGCAGCTTATGGTTGGAGACCCAGTACTTC.

This clonotype was found many times. J is TRBJ2-7 and V is TRBV7-8, with 7 bases that match TRBD2. The CDR3 has 14 residues. Looked up from germline, CDR1 is SGHVS and CDR2 is FQNEAQ. The V segment lost 6 bases and the J segment 0 bases; nucleotides outside the gene matches: 5. In DNA, the CDR3 is TGTGCCAGCAGTTCGGGGGGTGCCTCCTACGAGCAGTACGTC. Translated, it gives CASSSGGASYEQYV.

This clonotype was seen ten or more times. The V and J genes are TRBV4-1 and TRBJ2-3; possibly TRBD1 for D (6 bases). The V end was cut by 4 bases, the J end by 0 bases, with 17 bases between. The CDR3 totals 17 residues. CDR1 and CDR2 from the germline V gene are MGHRA and YSYEKL. The CDR3 sequence is CASSPRLAGASTDTQYF. The CDR3 DNA reads as TGCGCCAGCAGCCCACGACTGGCAGGGGCAAGCACAGATACGCAGTATTTT.

This clonotype was seen repeatedly, ten times or more. The genes are TRBV7-2 and TRBJ2-1, with a weak D call TRBD2 (5 bases). Deletions cut 5 bases from V and 6 bases from J, with 17 bases between. This CDR3 region has 15 residues. The germline V gene has CDR1 SGHTA and CDR2 FQGNSA. The CDR3 here is CASSRGPASSNEQFF. CDR3 nucleotides: TGTGCCAGCAGCCGAGGTCCAGCTAGCTCCAATGAGCAGTTCTTC.

The sample holds many counts of this clonotype. The gene calls are TRBV2 and TRBJ1-2, with D unclear. Trimming shortened V by 8 bases and J by 5 bases, and 15 bases separated the two germline ends. Germline CDR1 reads SNHLY; CDR2 reads FYNNEI. This CDR3 is built from 13 residues. The CDR3, as DNA: TGTGCCAGCTGTAGCGAACCTCCTTATGGCTACACCTTC. Its protein product is CASCSEPPYGYTF.

The genes are TRBV28 and TRBJ1-5; TRBD1 matches at 9 bases. There are 16 residues in the CDR3. The V gene end was trimmed by 3 bases and the J gene end by 4 bases; junction bases not matched to a gene: 7. CDR1 is MDHEN and CDR2 is SYDVKM in the germline V gene. CDR3 sequence reads: CASSFGTGFGNQPQHF. DNA for the CDR3: TGTGCCAGCAGTTTTGGGACAGGGTTTGGGAATCAGCCCCAGCATTTT.

The chain joins TRBV23-1 to TRBJ1-2, with TRBD1 matching 7 bases. TRBV23-1 is noted as an ORF with a role that remains uncertain. With 6 bases clipped from V and 3 bases from J, the junction kept 4 bases outside the gene matches. The CDR3 loop spans 13 amino acids. The CDR3 reads CASRTGIDYGYTF. The CDR3, as DNA: TGCGCCAGCAGGACAGGGATCGACTATGGCTACACCTTC.

The V gene is TRBV6-6, the J gene TRBJ2-1; 7 bases line up with TRBD2. The CDR3 consists of 14 residues. Germline CDR1 reads MNHNY; CDR2 reads SVGAGI (reference sequence). Trimming cost V 9 bases and J 0 bases; bases outside gene matches: 5. CDR3: CASTPGGSYNEQFF. In DNA, the CDR3 is TGTGCCAGTACCCCGGGGGGCTCCTACAATGAGCAGTTCTTC.

The chain uses TRBV12-3 or TRBV12-4 and TRBJ2-2; 9 nucleotides align to TRBD1. V was clipped by 7 bases and J by 6 bases; unmatched bases: 6. The CDR3 spans 14 residues. DNA of the CDR3: TGTGCCAGCAACCCTACAGGGGGCCCCGGGGAGCTGTTTTTT. It encodes CASNPTGGPGELFF.

This clonotype was seen at least ten times. The chain has TRBV7-6 and TRBJ2-1; 8 nucleotides agree with TRBD2. Germline V gene data show CDR1 as SGHVS and CDR2 as FNYEAQ. The V and J ends lost 2 bases and 4 bases, in that order; junction bases with no gene match: 4. This CDR3 contains 15 residues. This CDR3 reads CASSLNSGEYNEQFF. As DNA, the CDR3 is TGTGCCAGCAGCTTAAATAGCGGGGAATACAATGAGCAGTTCTTC.

Worth noting for this clonotype: The junction departs from germline at one end; a sequencing error may be responsible. CDR3 sequence (DNA): TGCGGTGCTAGGACCCCACAAGAGACCCAGTACTTC. Protein product: CGARTPQETQYF. The chain recombines TRBV20-1 with TRBJ2-5, with D unresolved. CDR1 and CDR2 (germline): DFQATT, SNEGSKA (reference sequence). There are 12 residues in the CDR3.

This clonotype has ten or more counts. J is TRBJ1-2 and V is TRBV7-9, with D uncertain. The CDR3 totals 12 residues. In germline, CDR1 is SEHNR, CDR2 FQNEAQ (reference sequence). V was shortened by 5 bases and J by 9 bases, with 13 bases between the two germline ends. CDR3 DNA sequence: TGTGCCAGCAGCACTCAGTTATCCCGCTACACCTTC. This encodes CASSTQLSRYTF. Variable domain in full (rest from reference TRBV7-9 and TRBJ1-2): DTGVSQNPRHKITKRGQNVTFRCDPISEHNRLYWYRQTLGQGPEFLTYFQNEAQLEKSRLLSDRFSAERPKGSFSTLEIQRTEQGDSAMYLCASSTQLSRYTFGSGTRLTVV.

This clonotype was counted ten times or more. V usage is TRBV19 and J usage is TRBJ2-1, with D possibly TRBD2 on 7 matching bases. Germline assignment: CDR1 LNHDA and CDR2 SQIVND (reference sequence). The CDR3 length is 14 residues. V was shortened by 8 bases and J by 0 bases, with 11 bases between the two germline ends. CDR3 sequence: CASRGAHSYNEQFF. For the CDR3, the DNA is TGTGCCAGTCGGGGGGCACACTCCTACAATGAGCAGTTCTTC.

V usage is TRBV6-5 and J usage is TRBJ2-3; 8 positions match TRBD2. Germline-derived CDR1 and CDR2 are MNHEY and SVGAGI. This CDR3 region has 12 residues. The DNA of the CDR3 is TGTGCAACAAAAGCGGGGGTAGATACGCAGTATTTT. It translates to CATKAGVDTQYF.

The chain combines TRBV18 with TRBJ1-2; TRBD1 is a possible D gene (6 bases). The CDR3 runs 15 residues. V was cut by 3 bases and J by 2 bases, with 13 bases left in between. Per the germline V gene, CDR1 is KGHSH and CDR2 is LQKENI. CDR3 DNA: TGTGCCAGCTCACCCCAGGACAGACACAACTATGGCTACACCTTC. It is translated as CASSPQDRHNYGYTF.

This clonotype was found a few times. This chain uses TRBV6-4 with TRBJ1-1; D unresolved. Germline loops: CDR1 MRHNA, CDR2 SNTAGT. Trimming took off 2 bases at V and 4 bases at J, with 8 bases between the two ends. This CDR3 has 13 amino acids. In DNA form, the CDR3 reads TGTGCCAGCAGTGACGGGAGCCTCACTGAAGCTTTCTTT. It is translated as CASSDGSLTEAFF.

This clonotype occurred many times. The V gene is TRBV28, the J gene TRBJ1-4; possibly TRBD1 for D (6 bases). Trimming shortened V by 5 bases and J by 0 bases, and 13 bases separated the two germline ends. CDR3 length: 16 residues. CDR1 is MDHEN, CDR2 SYDVKM, per germline. This chain's CDR3 is CASSRDTLATNEKLFF. CDR3 nucleotides: TGTGCCAGCAGTAGGGACACCCTCGCAACTAATGAAAAACTGTTTTTT. The whole variable domain, filled in from reference TRBV28 and TRBJ1-4, reads DVKVTQSSRYLVKRTGEKVFLECVQDMDHENMFWYRQDPGLGLRLIYFSYDVKMKEKGDIPEGYSVSREKKERFSLILESASTNQTSMYLCASSRDTLATNEKLFFGSGTQLSVL.

The sample holds a few counts of this clonotype. The chain has TRBV3-1 and TRBJ1-2, with TRBD1 matching over 9 bases. The CDR3 contains 17 residues. The germline V gene encodes CDR1 LGHDT and CDR2 YNNKEL (reference sequence). The ends lost 4 bases at V and 14 bases at J; junction bases unmatched: 23. The CDR3 bases are TGTGCCAGCAGCCCTTTGCCGGGACAGGGTTCTGTCCTGGCTAGGACCTTC. Translated, it gives CASSPLPGQGSVLARTF.

On this clonotype: A much bigger clone sits one base away, suggesting this may be a read error. V and J are TRBV9 and TRBJ1-5, with D hard to call. The CDR3 spans 15 residues. Looked up from germline, CDR1 is SGDLS and CDR2 is YYNGEE. CDR3 DNA: TGTACCAGCAGCGTAGAGGGTGGCCTTGGTCAGCCCCAGCATTTT. Translation gives CTSSVEGGLGQPQHF.

This clonotype occurred many times. V is TRBV7-2 and J is TRBJ1-4; D possibly corresponds to TRBD1 (6 bases). Germline CDR1 and CDR2: SGHTA and FQGNSA. Trimming left V 1 base short and J 8 bases short, with 17 bases between. This CDR3 region has 16 residues. This CDR3 is CASSLGGWDMREKLFF. For the CDR3, the DNA is TGTGCCAGCAGCTTAGGGGGCTGGGACATGAGGGAAAAACTGTTTTTT.

A few counts support this clonotype. V and J are TRBV9 and TRBJ2-5; D is perhaps TRBD2 (6 bases). The V and J ends lost 0 bases and 5 bases respectively, with 14 bases between them. CDR1 is SGDLS and CDR2 is YYNGEE in the germline V gene. CDR3 length: 15 amino acids. The CDR3 sequence is CASSVGLGREETQYF. The CDR3 DNA is TGTGCCAGCAGCGTAGGTTTGGGCCGGGAGGAGACCCAGTACTTC.

This clonotype was counted many times. The J gene is TRBJ2-5, the V gene TRBV15, with 7 bases matching TRBD1. The CDR3 spans 14 residues. Looked up from germline, CDR1 is LNHNV and CDR2 is YYDKDF (reference sequence). J gave up 4 bases and V 0 bases, and 2 bases lay outside the gene matches. The CDR3 spells CATSRDPGGETQYF. CDR3 nucleotides: TGTGCCACCAGCAGAGATCCAGGGGGAGAGACCCAGTACTTC.

This clonotype was detected many times. This chain uses TRBV7-2 with TRBJ2-1; D is perhaps TRBD1 (7 bases). V dropped 2 bases and J dropped 2 bases, with 13 bases sitting between them. The CDR3 runs 16 residues. CDR1 and CDR2 from the germline V gene are SGHTA and FQGNSA. In DNA form, the CDR3 reads TGTGCCAGCAGCTTACAGGAGGGGGCCCCCTACAATGAGCAGTTCTTC. Protein sequence: CASSLQEGAPYNEQFF.

The chain employs TRBV29-1 and TRBJ1-2; D might be TRBD1 (5 bases). Germline V lookup: CDR1 SQVTM, CDR2 ANQGSEA. With 3 bases removed from V and 0 bases from J, the gap between germline ends came to 8 bases. The CDR3 has 13 amino acids. The CDR3 nucleotides are TGCAGCGTTGATGGGGGGTCTAACTATGGCTACACCTTC. It specifies CSVDGGSNYGYTF. The full variable domain, completed using reference TRBV29-1 and TRBJ1-2, is SAVISQKPSRDICQRGTSLTIQCQVDSQVTMMFWYRQQPGQSLTLIATANQGSEATYESGFVIDKFPISRPNLTFSTLTVSNMSPEDSSIYLCSVDGGSNYGYTFGSGTRLTVV.

This clonotype was counted ten times or more. The chain joins TRBV28 to TRBJ2-3; perhaps TRBD1 as D (5 bases). V lost 2 bases to trimming and J lost 9 bases, with 21 bases between them. Germline V gene lookup returns CDR1 MDHEN and CDR2 SYDVKM. The CDR3 sequence is 16 residues long. DNA of the CDR3: TGTGCCAGCAGTTTAGGATGGTCCAGGGCTGAGGAAACGCAGTATTTT. Translating it yields CASSLGWSRAEETQYF.